This T cell receptor beta chain was found in a study of T cells in Graves' hyperthyroidism and ophthalmopathy. In the study overall: Peripheral blood sampling occurred at initial diagnosis, before any treatment.

A lack of ophthalmopathy progression within 18 months defined stable Graves' hyperthyroidism. Clinicians diagnosed patients from clinical symptoms, serum thyroxine and TRAb, thyroid ultrasound and orbital computed tomography. Amplified TCR beta CDR3 regions derived from RNA transcripts. The HTBI primer set served for first-round RT-PCR of the TCR CDR3. Via MiXCR, TCRdb re-called the multiplex PCR reads, giving one row per CDR3 protein. The sample has some 210,000 distinct CDR3 sequences, roughly a sixth seen once. With respect to this clonotype: No antigen is known for it.

The CDR3 is 15 amino acids. Trimming took 0 bases from V and 8 from J; bases not matched to a gene: 8. Per the germline V gene, CDR1 is SQVTM and CDR2 is ANQGSEA. General study results and limits: Median prediction lead before ophthalmopathy onset was 6.5 months with the model.

The sequence was obtained from a man between 45 and 60 years old with Graves' hyperthyroidism. The genes are TRBV29-1 and TRBJ2-1; 9 bases map to TRBD2. Sequences were obtained from blood. CDR3 coding DNA: TGCAGCGTTGAAGAATCAGCGGGAGGAGGGGATGAGCAGTTCTTC. It translates to CSVEESAGGGDEQFF.